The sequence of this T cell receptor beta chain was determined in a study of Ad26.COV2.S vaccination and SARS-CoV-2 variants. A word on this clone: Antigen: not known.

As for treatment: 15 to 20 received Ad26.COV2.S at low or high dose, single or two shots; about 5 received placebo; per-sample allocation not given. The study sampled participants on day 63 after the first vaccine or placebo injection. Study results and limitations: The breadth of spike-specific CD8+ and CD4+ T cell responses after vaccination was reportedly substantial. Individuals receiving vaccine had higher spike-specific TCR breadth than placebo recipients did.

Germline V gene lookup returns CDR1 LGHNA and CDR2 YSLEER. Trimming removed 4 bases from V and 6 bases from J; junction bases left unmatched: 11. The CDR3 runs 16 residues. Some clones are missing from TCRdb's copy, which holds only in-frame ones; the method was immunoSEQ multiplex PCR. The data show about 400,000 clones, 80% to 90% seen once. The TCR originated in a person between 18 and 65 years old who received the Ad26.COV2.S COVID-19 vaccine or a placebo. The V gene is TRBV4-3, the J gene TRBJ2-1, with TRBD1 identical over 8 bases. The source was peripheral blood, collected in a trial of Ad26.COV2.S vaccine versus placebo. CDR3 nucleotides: TGCGCCAGCAGCCCGCTAGGAGGACAGGGAGGCAATGAGCAGTTCTTC. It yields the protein CASSPLGGQGGNEQFF.